These 10 T cell receptor beta chains were all obtained from the same sample, sequenced in a study of T cell responses to AZD1222 COVID-19 vaccine. Produced via immunoSEQ multiplex PCR; TCRdb's table is partial and in-frame only. This sample has roughly 55,000 clones, with about 90% found just once. The material was peripheral blood, obtained on day 0 of AZD1222 vaccination. The receptor set was obtained from an adult in good health.

This clone has just one count. The CDR3: CASSLAVAPNEQFF. CDR3 nucleotide sequence: TGCGCCAGCAGCTTGGCCGTAGCCCCCAATGAGCAGTTCTTC. The chain combines TRBV5-1 with TRBJ2-1; D unclear. The CDR3 contains 14 residues. The germline gives CDR1 SGHRS, CDR2 YFSETQ. V was shortened by 0 bases and J by 6 bases, with 10 bases between the two germline ends. Full variable domain (remainder filled in from reference TRBV5-1 and TRBJ2-1): KAGVTQTPRYLIKTRGQQVTLSCSPISGHRSVSWYQQTPGQGLQFLFEYFSETQRNKGNFPGRFSGRQFSNSRSEMNVSTLELGDSALYLCASSLAVAPNEQFFGPGTRLTVL.

The sample holds one count of this clone. The chain couples TRBV5-1 to TRBJ2-1; 9 bases map to TRBD2. Germline-derived CDR1 and CDR2 are SGHRS and YFSETQ. V shed 7 bases and J 5 bases; nucleotides not matched to a gene: 7. The CDR3 covers 14 residues. The CDR3 reads CASGGGRGHNEQFF. CDR3 in DNA: TGCGCCAGCGGGGGCGGGAGGGGCCACAATGAGCAGTTCTTC.

This clone came up once. The gene calls are TRBV7-2 and TRBJ1-1, with D uncertain. Between the trimmed V and J ends, which lost 5 bases and 6 bases, there was a span of 13 bases. Germline CDR1 reads SGHTA; CDR2 reads FQGNSA. CDR3 length: 13 residues. The CDR3 region is CASSPTVLAEAFF. CDR3 bases: TGTGCCAGCAGCCCCACCGTGTTGGCTGAAGCTTTCTTT.

The V and J genes are TRBV3-1 (or the pseudogene TRBV3-2) and TRBJ2-7, with D hard to call. The CDR3 sequence is 15 residues long. Trimming left V 1 base short and J 0 bases short, with 10 bases between. Germline values: CDR1 LGHDT, CDR2 YNNKEL (reference sequence). In nucleotides, the CDR3 is TGTGCCAGCAGCCAAGGGCGACGGAACTCCTACGAGCAGTACTTC. As protein: CASSQGRRNSYEQYF.

This chain connects TRBV5-8 to TRBJ1-2, with a possible D match to TRBD1 (6 bases). The V end was cut by 2 bases, the J end by 4 bases, with 12 bases between. Germline assignment: CDR1 SGHTS and CDR2 YDEGEE. CDR3 size: 14 residues. DNA for the CDR3: TGTGCCAGCAGCTTCGGGGGCCGGAGCTATGGCTACACCTTC. Its protein product is CASSFGGRSYGYTF.

The V and J genes are TRBV30 and TRBJ1-1; D unclear. This CDR3 has 13 residues. CDR1 and CDR2 from the germline V gene are GTSNPN and SVGIG (reference sequence). The ends were cut back, 2 bases at V and 3 bases at J, with 10 bases in the middle. CDR3 bases: TGTGCCTGGAGTCCCCGTTCGGACACTGAAGCTTTCTTT. Translated: CAWSPRSDTEAFF.

This chain uses TRBV12-3 or TRBV12-4 with TRBJ2-3, with D unresolved. Trimming took off 8 bases at V and 4 bases at J, with 7 bases between the two ends. CDR3 size: 11 residues. The CDR3: CASRSSDTQYF. The CDR3 DNA sequence: TGTGCCAGCCGGTCATCAGATACGCAGTATTTT.

In its sample, this clone was seen a few times. V is TRBV3-1 (or the pseudogene TRBV3-2) and J is TRBJ2-1, with a possible D match to TRBD1 (5 bases). The V end was cut by 4 bases, the J end by 4 bases, with 23 bases between. CDR3 length: 18 residues. Germline loops: CDR1 LGHDT, CDR2 YNNKEL (reference sequence). The DNA for the CDR3 is TGTGCCAGCAGCCTCCTGGGCGGACAAAGCACCTTTTACAATGAGCAGTTCTTC. Amino acid sequence: CASSLLGGQSTFYNEQFF.

J is TRBJ1-1 and V is TRBV5-1; 7 positions match TRBD1. The J segment lost 5 bases and the V segment lost 2 bases, leaving 6 bases of the junction unmatched. CDR1 is SGHRS and CDR2 is YFSETQ in the germline V gene. The CDR3 totals 14 residues. DNA of the CDR3: TGCGCCAGCAGCTTAATCAGCAGGGGGACTGAAGCTTTCTTT. It yields the protein CASSLISRGTEAFF. The entire variable domain, with the rest obtained from reference TRBV5-1 and TRBJ1-1, is as follows: KAGVTQTPRYLIKTRGQQVTLSCSPISGHRSVSWYQQTPGQGLQFLFEYFSETQRNKGNFPGRFSGRQFSNSRSEMNVSTLELGDSALYLCASSLISRGTEAFFGQGTRLTVV.

The chain is built from TRBV5-4 and TRBJ1-2; TRBD1 might be the D (6 bases). V was shortened by 1 base and J by 4 bases, with 20 bases between the two germline ends. The CDR3 sequence is 17 residues long. Germline CDR1 is SGHNT and CDR2 is YYREEE (reference sequence). The CDR3 protein is CASSLYVLDSQSYGYTF. CDR3 DNA: TGTGCCAGCAGCTTGTATGTCCTGGACAGCCAATCCTATGGCTACACCTTC.